The clone carrying this TCR beta chain came up a few times. The data were taken from a study of cytomegalovirus exposure and HLA in healthy donors. Both 60 Vbeta primers and 13 Jbeta primers went into the PCR. Profiled with immunoSEQ multiplex PCR; TCRdb holds only in-frame clones, not every one. Of over 150,000 clones detected, 60% to 80% appear once; the ten largest clones hold 2% to 2.5%. This CDR3 contains 16 residues. Trimming removed 3 bases at V and 4 bases at J, with 18 bases between. Per the germline V gene, CDR1 is KGHSH and CDR2 is LQKENI. The sequence derives from a man aged 45 to 65 in good health and CMV-seropositive. V gene TRBV18 combines with J gene TRBJ1-2; a possible D gene is TRBD1 (5 bases). Sample: PBMCs. As DNA, the CDR3 is TGTGCCAGCTCACCTCCTATGGCAGGGCTCCTCTATGGCTACACCTTC. This encodes CASSPPMAGLLYGYTF.